Each of the 9 T cell receptor beta chains below was sequenced from the same sample in a study of T cells after yellow fever vaccination. Each CDR3 protein gets one entry after TCRdb re-called the 5' RACE reads with MiXCR. The table includes about 340,000 distinct CDR3 sequences, 3% to 4.5% detected once. Sequenced here: PBMCs, sampled 5 days after the yellow fever booster vaccination. The receptors were gathered from a man aged 18 to 29 who received the YFV17D yellow fever vaccine.

This clonotype was detected a few times. Here the CDR3 reads CASSEGHRASWRSYNEQFF. In DNA, the CDR3 is TGTGCCAGCAGTGAAGGCCACAGGGCAAGCTGGAGGTCCTACAATGAGCAGTTCTTC. J is TRBJ2-1 and V is TRBV2, with TRBD1 as a possible D gene (6 bases). V lost 1 base and J 1 base, leaving 20 bases between the germline ends. This CDR3 is built from 19 residues. Looked up from germline, CDR1 is SNHLY and CDR2 is FYNNEI.

The chain is built from TRBV27 and TRBJ1-1; 8 nucleotides line up with TRBD1. Looked up from germline, CDR1 is MNHEY and CDR2 is SMNVEV (reference sequence). After removal of 0 bases from V and 10 bases from J, the junction contained 7 bases not matched to a gene. CDR3 length: 14 residues. CDR3 coding DNA: TGTGCCAGCAGTTTATCGGACAGGGTTAGCGGAGCTTTCTTT. Encoded protein: CASSLSDRVSGAFF.

This chain connects TRBV7-9 to TRBJ2-7; D remains unclear. The CDR3 is 13 residues long. V shed 5 bases and J shed 0 bases, with 8 bases lying between them. Germline-derived CDR1 and CDR2 are SEHNR and FQNEAQ (reference sequence). For the CDR3, the DNA is TGTGCCAGCAGCGACAAAATCTCCTACGAGCAGTACGTC. Translation: CASSDKISYEQYV.

This clonotype has more than one count but fewer than ten. The chain carries TRBV28 and TRBJ2-3, with 8 bases that match TRBD1. Unmatched junction bases numbered 11, after V lost 5 bases and J lost 4 bases. Germline V gene lookup returns CDR1 MDHEN and CDR2 SYDVKM. This CDR3 contains 16 residues. DNA for the CDR3: TGTGCCAGCAGTCACCTAACAGGGGGTATGGCAGATACGCAGTATTTT. This translates into CASSHLTGGMADTQYF.

Many counts were recorded for this clonotype. The V and J genes are TRBV7-6 and TRBJ2-2, with D hard to call. Trimming cost V 2 bases and J 4 bases, with 11 bases left between them. Germline values: CDR1 SGHVS, CDR2 FNYEAQ. This CDR3 is 15 amino acids long. CDR3: CASSLLGEATGELFF. CDR3 DNA sequence: TGTGCCAGCAGCTTACTTGGAGAAGCCACCGGGGAGCTGTTTTTT.

This clonotype appeared many times. The chain employs TRBV6-6 and TRBJ2-5; 11 nucleotides match TRBD1. The CDR3 is 16 amino acids. V trimming: 6 bases; J trimming: 4 bases; junction bases outside the gene matches: 10. Germline V gene lookup returns CDR1 MNHNY and CDR2 SVGAGI (reference sequence). The CDR3 DNA reads TGTGCCAGCAGAGCGCCCGGGACAGGGGGAATAGAGACCCAGTACTTC. Translating gives CASRAPGTGGIETQYF.

This clonotype was found a few times. The gene calls are TRBV11-2 and TRBJ1-2, with a tentative D call TRBD1 (5 bases). Between the trimmed V and J ends, which lost 5 bases and 4 bases, there was a span of 20 bases. The germline CDR1 and CDR2 sequences are SGHAT and FQNNGV. CDR3 length: 16 amino acids. The CDR3 nucleotides read TGTGCCAGCAGCCCCACCAGGGCGCCCAGATTCTATGGCTACACCTTC. Residues: CASSPTRAPRFYGYTF.

This clonotype has a handful of counts. The chain is built from TRBV7-8 and TRBJ2-5; D is uncertain. CDR1 and CDR2 from the germline V gene are SGHVS and FQNEAQ. V was clipped by 3 bases and J by 6 bases, with 11 bases between them. The CDR3 is made up of 13 amino acids. The CDR3 here is CASSFQDWQTQYF. As DNA, the CDR3 is TGTGCCAGCAGCTTTCAGGATTGGCAGACCCAGTACTTC.

This clonotype was counted at least ten times. The chain joins TRBV4-3 to TRBJ1-6; TRBD1 aligns across 9 bases. Per the germline V gene, CDR1 is LGHNA and CDR2 is YSLEER. The CDR3 has 13 amino acids. Unmatched junction bases numbered 8, after V lost 11 bases and J lost 9 bases. The DNA of the CDR3 is TGCGCCGCCAGCCGGGACAGGGCTTCACCCCTCCACTTT. It yields the protein CAASRDRASPLHF.